The 14 T cell receptor beta chains given below trace back to one sample, sequenced in a study of beta chain features in type 1 diabetes. The sequenced template was cDNA made from the entire isolated RNA. The data were produced by immunoSEQ multiplex PCR, yet TCRdb's version contains in-frame clones alone and is incomplete. The data contain 810,000 or so clones, roughly a sixth of them singletons. Source material: naive CD4+ T cells from blood. These receptors all stem from a woman aged 18-29 years in good health.

Only a few counts were recorded for this clone. For the CDR3, the DNA is TGTGCCAGCTCAGCATCTGTGTACACTGAAGCTTTCTTT. Protein sequence: CASSASVYTEAFF. The chain combines TRBV18 with TRBJ1-1, with D hard to call. Trimming removed 5 bases at V and 3 bases at J, with 10 bases between. CDR1 is KGHSH and CDR2 is LQKENI in the germline V gene. CDR3 length: 13 residues.

This clone has more than one count but fewer than ten. J is TRBJ2-1 and V is TRBV28; TRBD1 agrees at 10 bases. J lost 2 bases, V lost 7 bases, and 8 bases had no gene match. The CDR3 has 16 residues. The germline V gene has CDR1 MDHEN and CDR2 SYDVKM. The CDR3 DNA is TGTGCCAGCACCCGAGGAGGGACAGGGGCCTACAATGAGCAGTTCTTC. Its translation is CASTRGGTGAYNEQFF.

This clone has just a few counts. The V call is TRBV6-6, the J call TRBJ2-7, with D maybe TRBD2 (6 bases). CDR1 MNHNY and CDR2 SVGAGI come from the germline V gene (reference sequence). V was pared by 8 bases and J by 3 bases, with 14 bases between. This CDR3 comprises 13 residues. CDR3 protein: CASGRDWNYEQYF. In DNA form, the CDR3 reads TGTGCCAGCGGAAGGGACTGGAACTACGAGCAGTACTTC.

The chain uses TRBV5-4 and TRBJ2-2; 9 positions agree with TRBD1. CDR1 and CDR2 (germline): SGHNT, YYREEE (reference sequence). This CDR3 has 17 residues. Trimming took 0 bases from V and 7 from J; bases not matched to a gene: 10. CDR3 protein: CASSLGNRGPAGGELFF. CDR3 in DNA: TGTGCCAGCAGCTTGGGAAACAGGGGGCCGGCTGGCGGGGAGCTGTTTTTT.

The rearrangement links TRBV7-3 to TRBJ2-7; 14 positions match TRBD2. This CDR3 contains 16 residues. J gave up 6 bases and V 0 bases, and 4 bases lay outside the gene matches. In germline, CDR1 is SGHTA, CDR2 FQGTGA. CDR3 region: CASSLTGGLAGGEQYF. The DNA of the CDR3 is TGTGCCAGCAGCTTAACCGGAGGACTAGCGGGAGGCGAGCAGTACTTC.

The chain is built from TRBV2 and TRBJ2-1; either TRBD1 or TRBD2 may supply D (5 bases each). Between the trimmed V and J ends, which lost 7 bases and 4 bases, there was a span of 14 bases. Germline V gene lookup returns CDR1 SNHLY and CDR2 FYNNEI. The CDR3 loop spans 14 amino acids. The CDR3 reads CASTGTGYYNEQFF. The CDR3 DNA reads TGTGCCAGCACTGGGACGGGTTATTACAATGAGCAGTTCTTC.

This clone was seen a handful of times. In DNA form, the CDR3 reads TGCAGCGTAAAGACAGGGACCTACGAGCAGTACTTC. This sequence encodes CSVKTGTYEQYF. The chain joins TRBV29-1 to TRBJ2-7; 7 bases fit TRBD1. Germline-derived CDR1 and CDR2 are SQVTM and ANQGSEA. Trimming took 6 bases from V and 2 from J; bases not matched to a gene: 4. The CDR3 runs to 12 residues.

Of note for this clone: Additional DNA sequences in this sample encode the identical CDR3. J is TRBJ1-3 and V is TRBV27; 8 nucleotides match TRBD1. In germline, CDR1 is MNHEY, CDR2 SMNVEV (reference sequence). This CDR3 is 14 amino acids long. V shed 8 bases and J 0 bases; nucleotides not matched to a gene: 3. CDR3 DNA sequence: TGTGCCAGCCGCGGACAGGGCTCTGGAAACACCATATATTTT. This sequence encodes CASRGQGSGNTIYF.

As concerns this clone: Additional DNA sequences in this sample encode the identical CDR3. The chain links TRBV15 to TRBJ2-7; 10 bases align to TRBD1. This CDR3 region has 13 residues. Germline V gene sequence: CDR1 LNHNV, CDR2 YYDKDF (reference sequence). With 5 bases clipped from V and 3 bases from J, the junction kept 1 base outside the gene matches. The CDR3 region has the DNA TGTGCCACCAGCCGGGACAGGGGCTACGAGCAGTACTTC. This codes for CATSRDRGYEQYF.

The V gene is TRBV5-6, the J gene TRBJ1-5; D is uncertain. The CDR3 extends over 13 amino acids. The germline V gene has CDR1 SGHDT and CDR2 YYEEEE. Deletions cut 0 bases from V and 7 bases from J, with 8 bases between. CDR3: CASSLAAGQPQHF. CDR3 in DNA: TGTGCCAGCAGCTTGGCCGCGGGGCAGCCCCAGCATTTT.

The V call is TRBV7-8, the J call TRBJ2-5; D call uncertain. Looked up from germline, CDR1 is SGHVS and CDR2 is FQNEAQ. The CDR3 has 11 amino acids. The ends were cut back, 5 bases at V and 5 bases at J, with 6 bases in the middle. The chain's CDR3 is CASSMAETQYF. The CDR3 DNA reads TGTGCCAGCAGCATGGCCGAGACCCAGTACTTC. Full variable domain (rest looked up from reference TRBV7-8 and TRBJ2-5): GAGVSQSPRYKVAKRGQDVALRCDPISGHVSLFWYQQALGQGPEFLTYFQNEAQLDKSGLPSDRFFAERPEGSVSTLKIQRTQQEDSAVYLCASSMAETQYFGPGTRLLVL.

The genes are TRBV20-1 and TRBJ2-1; D might be TRBD2 (6 bases). Germline CDR1 reads DFQATT; CDR2 reads SNEGSKA (reference sequence). V was clipped by 5 bases and J by 9 bases, with 11 bases between them. The CDR3 extends over 11 amino acids. CDR3 amino acids: CSAPRESEQFF. CDR3 nucleotide sequence: TGCAGTGCTCCCCGGGAGAGTGAGCAGTTCTTC.

V usage is TRBV9 and J usage is TRBJ2-4; 11 nucleotides match TRBD2. The germline CDR1 and CDR2 sequences are SGDLS and YYNGEE. The CDR3 runs 16 residues. V shed 0 bases and J 6 bases; nucleotides not matched to a gene: 5. The CDR3 region has the DNA TGTGCCAGCAGCGTAGGCTGGACTAGCGGGCCAAACATTCAGTACTTC. Its protein product is CASSVGWTSGPNIQYF.

This clone was counted between two and nine times. The chain recombines TRBV2 with TRBJ2-1; TRBD2 is a possible D gene (5 bases). The CDR3 covers 12 residues. V was clipped by 7 bases and J by 10 bases, with 14 bases between them. Germline-derived CDR1 and CDR2 are SNHLY and FYNNEI. The CDR3 DNA is TGTGCCAGCACCCAAACTAGAGACGAGCAGTTCTTC. This codes for CASTQTRDEQFF.